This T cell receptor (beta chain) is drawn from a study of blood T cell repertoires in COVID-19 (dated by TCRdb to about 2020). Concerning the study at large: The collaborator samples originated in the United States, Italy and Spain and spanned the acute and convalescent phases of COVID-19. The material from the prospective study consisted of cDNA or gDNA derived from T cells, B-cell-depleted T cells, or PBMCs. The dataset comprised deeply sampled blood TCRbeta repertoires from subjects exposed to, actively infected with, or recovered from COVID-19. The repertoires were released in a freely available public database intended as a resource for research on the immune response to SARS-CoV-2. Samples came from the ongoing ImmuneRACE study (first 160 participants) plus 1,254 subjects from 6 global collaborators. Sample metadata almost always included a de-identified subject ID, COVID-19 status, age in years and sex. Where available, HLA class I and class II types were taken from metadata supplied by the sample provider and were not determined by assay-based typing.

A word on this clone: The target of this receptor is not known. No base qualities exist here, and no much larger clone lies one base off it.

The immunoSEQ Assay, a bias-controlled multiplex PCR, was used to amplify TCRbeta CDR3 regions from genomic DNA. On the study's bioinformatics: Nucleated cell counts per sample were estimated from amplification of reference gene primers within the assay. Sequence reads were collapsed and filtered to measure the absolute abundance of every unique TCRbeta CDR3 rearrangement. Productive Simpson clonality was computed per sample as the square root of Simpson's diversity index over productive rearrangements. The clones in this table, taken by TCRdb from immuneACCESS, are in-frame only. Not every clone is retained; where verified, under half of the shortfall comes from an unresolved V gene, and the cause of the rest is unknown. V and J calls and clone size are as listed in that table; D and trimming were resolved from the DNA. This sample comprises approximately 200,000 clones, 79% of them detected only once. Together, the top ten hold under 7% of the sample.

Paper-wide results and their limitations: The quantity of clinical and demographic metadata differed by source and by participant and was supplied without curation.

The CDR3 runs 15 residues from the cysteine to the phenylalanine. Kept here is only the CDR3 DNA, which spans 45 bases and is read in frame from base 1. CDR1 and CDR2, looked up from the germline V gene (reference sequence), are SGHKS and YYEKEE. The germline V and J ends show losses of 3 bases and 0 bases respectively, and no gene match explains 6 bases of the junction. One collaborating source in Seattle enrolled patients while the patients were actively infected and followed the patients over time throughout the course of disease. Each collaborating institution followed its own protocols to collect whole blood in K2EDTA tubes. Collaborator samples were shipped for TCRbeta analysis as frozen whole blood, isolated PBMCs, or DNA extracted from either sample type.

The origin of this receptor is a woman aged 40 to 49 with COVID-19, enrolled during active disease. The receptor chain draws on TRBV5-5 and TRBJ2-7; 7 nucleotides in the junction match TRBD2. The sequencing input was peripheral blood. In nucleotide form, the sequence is TGTGCCAGCAGCTGGATTGGCGGGAGCTCCTACGAGCAGTACTTC. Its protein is CASSWIGGSSYEQYF.